This T cell receptor beta chain is from a study of cytomegalovirus exposure and HLA in healthy donors. Study overall: A subsequent analysis stated that the 120 or so validation repertoires were run on the same platform as the roughly 620 first-cohort repertoires.

The V gene lost 1 base and the J gene lost 11 bases, with 10 bases spanning the gap. The CDR3 is made up of 12 amino acids. Germline V lookup: CDR1 LNHDA, CDR2 SQIVND (reference sequence). Sequenced by immunoSEQ multiplex PCR; TCRdb stores in-frame clones only, minus some. This table has over 70,000 clones, 94% appearing once. The rearrangement links TRBV19 to TRBJ2-3; D is possibly TRBD2 (6 bases). Sequenced input: PBMCs. The clonotype comes from a woman younger than 30 in good health and CMV-seronegative. As DNA, the CDR3 is TGTGCCAGTAGTATAGGGGGGGAGGTGCAGTATTTT. Amino acid sequence: CASSIGGEVQYF.